These T cell receptor beta chains were read from a single sample in a study of blood T cell repertoires in COVID-19. TCRdb's copy holds only in-frame clones and misses some; the assay was immunoSEQ multiplex PCR. The repertoire consists of some 110,000 clones, with approximately 74% occurring once and the leading ten covering around 6%. Input material: peripheral blood. The receptor source for this set is a man older than 75 with COVID-19, enrolled during active disease. The CDR3 runs from the conserved cysteine through the conserved F or W. A D gene is named only where the DNA matches it firmly. Expanded clones get a size class; other rows say once, few or many, or leave the size out.

D | J | V | size | CDR3 | DNA
- | TRBJ1-1 | TRBV6-5 | - | CASGPGTEAFF | TGTGCCAGCGGCCCCGGGACTGAAGCTTTCTTT
TRBD1 | TRBJ2-7 | TRBV19 | - | CASRAPGQLYEQYF | TGTGCCAGTAGGGCCCCGGGACAGCTCTACGAGCAGTACTTC
- | TRBJ1-6 | TRBV28 | - | CASTIGGLHNSPLHF | TGTGCCAGCACCATAGGAGGCCTACATAATTCACCCCTCCACTTT
- | TRBJ2-7 | TRBV5-4 | - | CASSRGSEQYF | TGTGCCAGCAGCCGAGGGAGCGAGCAGTACTTC
- | TRBJ1-2 | TRBV7-8 | - | CASSFSLTAPNYGYTF | TGTGCCAGCAGCTTTTCCTTGACAGCTCCAAACTATGGCTACACCTTC
TRBD1 | TRBJ2-2 | TRBV19 | - | CASSIQGVQTGELFF | TGTGCCAGTAGTATTCAGGGGGTTCAGACCGGGGAGCTGTTTTTT
TRBD1 | TRBJ2-7 | TRBV2 | - | CASSDEGQASYEQYF | TGTGCCAGCAGTGATGAGGGACAGGCCTCCTACGAGCAGTACTTC
- | TRBJ1-1 | TRBV7-8 | - | CASSPGLLPVTEAFF | TGTGCCAGCAGCCCGGGACTCCTCCCAGTCACTGAAGCTTTCTTT
- | TRBJ1-2 | TRBV12-3/TRBV12-4 | - | CASSLSDDSRTF | TGTGCCAGCAGCCTAAGCGACGACAGCAGAACCTTC
- | TRBJ1-4 | TRBV7-9 | - | CASSLAGGFEKLFF | TGTGCCAGCAGCTTAGCGGGGGGGTTCGAAAAACTGTTTTTT
- | TRBJ2-5 | TRBV30 | - | CAWSVMRKETQYF | TGTGCCTGGAGTGTGATGCGGAAAGAGACCCAGTACTTC
TRBD1 | TRBJ1-6 | TRBV4-1 | few | CASSQRKADRTYNSPLHF | TGCGCCAGCAGCCAAAGAAAGGCGGACAGGACTTATAATTCACCCCTCCACTTT
- | TRBJ2-7 | TRBV28 | - | CASSAGFSKHYEQYF | TGTGCCAGCAGTGCCGGGTTCTCGAAGCATTACGAGCAGTACTTC
TRBD2 | TRBJ2-7 | TRBV18 | few | CASSWTSGTYEQYF | TGTGCCAGCTCGTGGACTAGCGGTACCTACGAGCAGTACTTC
TRBD1 | TRBJ1-2 | TRBV7-2 | - | CASSPTQGANYGYTF | TGTGCCAGCAGCCCCACGCAGGGGGCGAACTATGGCTACACCTTC
- | TRBJ2-7 | TRBV4-1 | - | CASSQRYAGLGLGQYF | TGCGCCAGCAGCCAACGTTATGCTGGACTGGGTCTTGGGCAGTACTTC
TRBD1 | TRBJ2-2 | TRBV6-2/TRBV6-3 | - | CASSSGTANTGELFF | TGTGCCAGCAGTTCCGGGACAGCGAACACCGGGGAGCTGTTTTTT
- | TRBJ2-5 | TRBV27 | once | CASSDRHAQETQYF | TGTGCCAGCAGTGATCGACACGCCCAAGAGACCCAGTACTTC
- | TRBJ1-6 | TRBV6-2/TRBV6-3 | few | CASSAKDGSSPLHF | TGTGCCAGCAGCGCGAAAGATGGTTCCTCACCCCTCCACTTT
TRBD2 | TRBJ2-7 | TRBV5-4 | - | CASSSGTSGNEQYF | TGTGCCAGCAGCTCCGGGACTAGCGGGAACGAGCAGTACTTC
TRBD2 | TRBJ2-3 | TRBV3-1/TRBV3-2 | - | CASSQDLRLAGEKGGPDTQYF | TGTGCCAGCAGTCAAGATTTGAGACTAGCGGGAGAAAAGGGGGGACCAGATACGCAGTATTTT
TRBD2 | TRBJ2-7 | TRBV2 | few | CASGTDLAGVPENF | TGTGCCAGCGGGACAGACCTAGCGGGAGTCCCTGAGAACTTC
TRBD2 | TRBJ2-1 | TRBV28 | - | CASSLYGEGSYNEQFF | TGTGCCAGCAGTTTATACGGGGAGGGCTCTTACAATGAGCAGTTCTTC
- | TRBJ2-1 | TRBV19 | - | CASSIWGEQFF | TGTGCCAGTAGTATTTGGGGCGAGCAGTTCTTC
- | TRBJ2-2 | TRBV7-9 | - | CASSYWGPGELFF | TGTGCCAGCAGTTACTGGGGGCCCGGGGAGCTGTTTTTT
- | TRBJ2-1 | TRBV29-1 | - | CSVGRPGNEQFF | TGCAGCGTTGGAAGACCGGGGAATGAGCAGTTCTTC
- | TRBJ1-1 | TRBV23-1 | - | CASSQTGRNPKNTEAFF | TGCGCCAGCAGTCAAACCGGGAGGAACCCCAAGAACACTGAAGCTTTCTTT
- | TRBJ2-7 | TRBV12-1 | - | CASSLRLGLAGNYEQYF | TGTGCCAGCAGCCTTCGGTTGGGGCTAGCGGGTAATTACGAGCAGTACTTC
TRBD2 | TRBJ2-4 | TRBV28 | - | CASSLTSGRAEVNIQYF | TGTGCCAGCAGTCTGACTAGCGGGAGGGCCGAGGTAAACATTCAGTACTTC
TRBD2 | TRBJ2-5 | TRBV7-3 | once | CASSPNPLAGEETQYF | TGTGCCAGCAGCCCAAACCCACTAGCGGGGGAAGAGACCCAGTACTTC
TRBD2 | TRBJ2-3 | TRBV9 | once | CASSVVGTRAVGTQYF | TGTGCCAGCAGCGTAGTAGGGACTAGGGCGGTTGGTACGCAGTATTTT
TRBD1 | TRBJ1-1 | TRBV5-1 | few | CASSYGDRGREAFF | TGCGCCAGCAGCTATGGGGACAGGGGGCGGGAAGCTTTCTTT
TRBD2 | TRBJ2-7 | TRBV5-8 | - | CASSPGAGTVDEQYF | TGTGCCAGCAGCCCGGGAGCGGGAACAGTCGACGAGCAGTACTTC
TRBD1 | TRBJ2-7 | TRBV2 | - | CASKQGAGEQYF | TGTGCCAGTAAACAGGGGGCGGGCGAGCAGTACTTC
TRBD2 | TRBJ2-3 | TRBV27 | - | CASKTAGGPKYF | TGTGCCAGCAAGACAGCGGGAGGGCCTAAGTATTTT
- | TRBJ2-5 | TRBV6-5 | - | CASSYKPGSETQYF | TGTGCCAGCAGTTACAAGCCTGGGAGCGAGACCCAGTACTTC
- | TRBJ2-1 | TRBV4-3 | - | CASSQDLGPRNEQFF | TGCGCCAGCAGCCAAGATCTGGGGCCGAGGAATGAGCAGTTCTTC
- | TRBJ1-4 | TRBV6-5 | - | CASSYSREGNEKLFF | TGTGCCAGCAGTTACTCCCGGGAGGGAAATGAAAAACTGTTTTTT
TRBD1 | TRBJ2-7 | TRBV7-2 | many | CASSLRQGQGEQYF | TGTGCCAGCAGCTTAAGGCAGGGACAGGGCGAGCAGTACTTC
- | TRBJ1-1 | TRBV5-4 | - | CASSSARARGTEAFF | TGTGCCAGCAGCTCTGCTAGGGCTAGGGGGACTGAAGCTTTCTTT
TRBD2 | TRBJ2-3 | TRBV28 | - | CASSDHGGADTQYF | TGTGCCAGCAGTGACCACGGGGGGGCAGATACGCAGTATTTT
TRBD1 | TRBJ2-7 | TRBV5-1 | - | CASSLGTGGLYEQYF | TGCGCCAGCAGCTTGGGTACAGGGGGCCTATACGAGCAGTACTTC
- | TRBJ1-2 | TRBV28 | - | CASSSGPSQGYGYTF | TGTGCCAGCAGTTCCGGACCGAGCCAGGGTTATGGCTACACCTTC
- | TRBJ2-7 | TRBV18 | - | CASSPRNYGGYEQYF | TGTGCCAGCTCACCACGAAACTACGGGGGTTACGAGCAGTACTTC
TRBD1 | TRBJ2-7 | TRBV6-5 | - | CASSSGGQGRGEQYF | TGTGCCAGCAGTTCCGGGGGACAGGGGAGAGGCGAGCAGTACTTC
- | TRBJ2-2 | TRBV7-2 | - | CASSLVAGYTGELFF | TGTGCCAGCAGCTTAGTCGCAGGTTACACCGGGGAGCTGTTTTTT
TRBD2 | TRBJ2-1 | TRBV5-4 | - | CASSPDSSGRNEQFF | TGTGCCAGCAGCCCCGACAGTAGCGGGAGGAATGAGCAGTTCTTC
TRBD1 | TRBJ2-3 | TRBV7-2 | - | CASSLDPDRADTQYF | TGTGCCAGCAGCTTAGACCCAGACAGGGCAGATACGCAGTATTTT
- | TRBJ2-3 | TRBV20-1 | - | CSASPSGTDTQYF | TGCAGTGCTAGTCCTAGCGGCACAGATACGCAGTATTTT
TRBD2 | TRBJ2-7 | TRBV4-1 | few | CASSHGTSARYEQYF | TGCGCCAGCAGCCACGGGACTAGCGCTAGGTACGAGCAGTACTTC
TRBD1 | TRBJ1-6 | TRBV2 | - | CASRETGGHNSPLHF | TGTGCCAGCAGGGAGACAGGGGGACATAATTCACCCCTCCACTTT
- | TRBJ2-7 | TRBV28 | - | CASSSRVHEQYF | TGTGCCAGCAGTTCCAGGGTCCACGAGCAGTACTTC
TRBD2 | TRBJ2-1 | TRBV18 | - | CASSPRSLAGSRRYNEQFF | TGTGCCAGCTCACCAAGGTCACTAGCGGGATCGAGGCGGTACAATGAGCAGTTCTTC
- | TRBJ1-5 | TRBV7-9 | - | CASSLSGNQPQHF | TGTGCCAGCAGCTTATCGGGAAATCAGCCCCAGCATTTT
- | TRBJ2-1 | TRBV27 | - | CASSLKPPRRGYNEQFF | TGTGCCAGCAGTTTAAAGCCGCCAAGACGGGGGTACAATGAGCAGTTCTTC